One and the same sample provided the 9 T cell receptor beta chains below, sequenced in a study of T cell clonotyping in hematopoietic cell transplantation. Generated by immunoSEQ multiplex PCR, the TCRdb table keeps only in-frame clones and is missing some. The sample has over 35,000 clones, 75% to 90% seen once. The specimen was peripheral blood mononuclear cells. The receptors shown here come from a woman aged 35 to 49 in good health. Some clones in this sample may be carry-over from other donors' samples.

The V and J genes are TRBV5-4 and TRBJ2-7, with TRBD2 matching over 8 bases. Germline V gene sequence: CDR1 SGHNT, CDR2 YYREEE (reference sequence). The CDR3 totals 17 residues. Losses at the gene ends were 4 bases for V and 2 bases for J; bases not matched to a gene: 14. The CDR3 sequence is CASSHPTGAGEPYEQYF. CDR3 nucleotides: TGTGCCAGCAGCCACCCTACGGGAGCGGGAGAACCCTACGAGCAGTACTTC.

In its sample, this clone was seen a few times. This chain joins TRBV5-1 and TRBJ2-5, with D perhaps being TRBD1 or TRBD2 (5 bases each). This CDR3 region has 13 residues. Between the trimmed V and J ends, which lost 3 bases and 4 bases, there was a span of 10 bases. Germline loops: CDR1 SGHRS, CDR2 YFSETQ. CDR3 amino acids: CASSSPGTETQYF. The DNA of the CDR3 is TGCGCCAGCAGCTCCCCAGGGACAGAGACCCAGTACTTC.

The V and J genes are TRBV2 and TRBJ1-4, with 9 positions matching TRBD1. CDR3 length: 15 residues. Germline CDR1 SNHLY, CDR2 FYNNEI. The V segment lost 2 bases and the J segment 7 bases; nucleotides outside the gene matches: 5. The CDR3 reads CASSELGQGGEKLFF. The CDR3 DNA reads TGTGCCAGCAGTGAATTGGGACAGGGCGGTGAAAAACTGTTTTTT.

The chain employs TRBV27 and TRBJ1-5; D uncertain. The germline gives CDR1 MNHEY, CDR2 SMNVEV (reference sequence). The CDR3 extends over 15 amino acids. V was trimmed by 0 bases and J by 3 bases, leaving 9 bases between them. In DNA, the CDR3 is TGTGCCAGCAGTTTATCCCGGGAACCCAATCAGCCCCAGCATTTT. It encodes CASSLSREPNQPQHF.

The chain recombines TRBV5-4 with TRBJ1-5, with D perhaps matching TRBD1 (6 bases). This CDR3 region has 15 residues. Germline V CDR1 and CDR2: SGHNT, YYREEE (reference sequence). Trimming left V 5 bases short and J 5 bases short, with 17 bases between. CDR3 nucleotide sequence: TGTGCCAGCAGTTTAGACAGTGAGGGGGATCAGCCCCAGCATTTT. Its protein is CASSLDSEGDQPQHF.

The chain recombines TRBV5-1 with TRBJ2-3; D may correspond to TRBD1 or TRBD2 (6 bases each). V lost 3 bases and J lost 6, with 17 bases in between. The CDR3 consists of 15 residues. Germline loops: CDR1 SGHRS, CDR2 YFSETQ. This chain's CDR3 is CASSSLGGSTDTQYF. The CDR3 bases are TGCGCCAGCAGCTCCTTAGGGGGGTCGACGGATACGCAGTATTTT.

The chain joins TRBV6-1 to TRBJ2-1, with 7 bases identical to TRBD2. The CDR3 covers 15 residues. Germline loops: CDR1 MNHNS, CDR2 SASEGT. The V gene end was trimmed by 5 bases and the J gene end by 10 bases; junction bases not matched to a gene: 14. CDR3 region: CASSWDYALDWEQFF. DNA of the CDR3: TGTGCCAGCAGTTGGGACTACGCACTCGATTGGGAGCAGTTCTTC.

The count of this clone is one. The chain carries TRBV7-2 and TRBJ2-3, with unresolved D. V was cut by 3 bases and J by 6 bases, with 7 bases left in between. CDR1 SGHTA and CDR2 FQGNSA come from the germline V gene. The CDR3 is 12 amino acids. The CDR3 here is CASSLTWDTQYF. In nucleotides, the CDR3 is TGTGCCAGCAGCTTGACTTGGGATACGCAGTATTTT.

The chain is built from TRBV6-5 and TRBJ2-5, with D tentatively TRBD2 (5 bases). With 4 bases removed from V and 5 bases from J, the gap between germline ends came to 17 bases. The CDR3 runs 15 residues. CDR1 and CDR2 (germline): MNHEY, SVGAGI. CDR3 bases: TGTGCCAGCAGTTCCACCGGGAACAGACGGGAGACCCAGTACTTC. Amino acid sequence: CASSSTGNRRETQYF.